The 28 T cell receptor beta chains in this list originate from one sample, sequenced in a study of beta chain features in type 1 diabetes. Study-wide findings and caveats: Type 1 diabetes patients had moderately but significantly shorter TCRB CDR3s in all four CD4+ subsets.

Which antigens these TCRs recognize remains unknown. All of the isolated RNA was reverse transcribed, so expressed TCRB transcripts were sequenced. Assay used: immunoSEQ multiplex PCR; TCRdb lists only in-frame clones, some missing. The table includes about 700,000 clones, 13% detected once. Sample: naive CD4+ T cells from blood. Every receptor here comes from a man aged 18 to 29 with type 1 diabetes.

Of note for this clone: One end of the junction is discordant with germline, which a read error may explain. The chain is built from TRBV6-1 and TRBJ2-2; a weak D match, TRBD2 (5 bases). Germline V CDR1 and CDR2: MNHNS, SASEGT. The CDR3 consists of 10 residues. The CDR3 nucleotides are TGTGCCAGCAGGGCGGGTTCTTCGATTTTT. This sequence encodes CASRAGSSIF.

In this sample, this clone turned up a few times. The V call is TRBV29-1, the J call TRBJ2-6; tentative D call: TRBD2 (6 bases). The germline gives CDR1 SQVTM, CDR2 ANQGSEA. Trimming cost V 4 bases and J 1 base, with 11 bases left between them. The CDR3 extends over 15 amino acids. The CDR3 is CSVGGGRSGANVLTF. The CDR3 nucleotides are TGCAGCGTTGGAGGAGGGAGGTCTGGGGCCAACGTCCTGACTTTC.

This clone was seen a few times. The chain recombines TRBV4-1 with TRBJ1-4, with a tentative D call TRBD1 (6 bases). This CDR3 contains 14 residues. Trimming took off 4 bases at V and 7 bases at J, with 13 bases between the two ends. CDR1 MGHRA and CDR2 YSYEKL come from the germline V gene. The CDR3 is CASSPQGQGEKLFF. CDR3 coding DNA: TGCGCCAGCAGCCCCCAGGGGCAAGGTGAAAAACTGTTTTTT.

V is TRBV4-1 and J is TRBJ1-2; the D gene is possibly TRBD1 (5 bases). CDR1 MGHRA and CDR2 YSYEKL come from the germline V gene. The CDR3 consists of 17 residues. V was pared by 3 bases and J by 4 bases, with 21 bases between. The CDR3 region has the DNA TGCGCCAGCAGCCAGGCTCCAAAATTCAGGGATTCCTATGGCTACACCTTC. It encodes CASSQAPKFRDSYGYTF.

This clone was counted between two and nine times. This chain links TRBV2 with TRBJ2-5; a weak D match, TRBD2 (6 bases). Between the trimmed V and J ends, which lost 7 bases and 2 bases, there was a span of 14 bases. In germline, CDR1 is SNHLY, CDR2 FYNNEI. The CDR3 runs 14 residues. CDR3 nucleotides: TGTGCCAGCACTAGGGACGGGGGACAAGAGACCCAGTACTTC. This translates into CASTRDGGQETQYF.

In this sample, this clone turned up a few times. The gene calls are TRBV30 and TRBJ2-3, with D perhaps TRBD1 (5 bases). The CDR3 has 14 residues. V lost 1 base and J lost 3, with 11 bases in between. Germline CDR1 is GTSNPN and CDR2 is SVGIG (reference sequence). The CDR3 is CAWSADTTTDTQYF. In nucleotides, the CDR3 is TGTGCCTGGAGTGCGGACACGACGACAGATACGCAGTATTTT.

J is TRBJ2-1 and V is TRBV7-6; 7 bases map to TRBD1. The ends lost 9 bases at V and 0 bases at J; junction bases unmatched: 8. The CDR3 covers 15 residues. From germline, CDR1 is SGHVS and CDR2 FNYEAQ. In nucleotides, the CDR3 is TGTGCCAGTAGCCTGGGACAGAACTCCTACAATGAGCAGTTCTTC. Translating it yields CASSLGQNSYNEQFF.

This clone has just a few counts. This chain uses TRBV7-9 with TRBJ2-2; D is possibly TRBD2 (7 bases). Germline CDR1 SEHNR, CDR2 FQNEAQ (reference sequence). Trimming left V 7 bases short and J 4 bases short, with 16 bases between. There are 15 residues in the CDR3. CDR3: CASNVGGRITGELFF. CDR3 nucleotide sequence: TGTGCCAGCAACGTCGGGGGGCGTATCACCGGGGAGCTGTTTTTT.

V usage is TRBV25-1 and J usage is TRBJ1-1; maybe TRBD1 (5 bases). The CDR3 covers 13 residues. Trimming took off 8 bases at V and 3 bases at J, with 13 bases between the two ends. Germline V CDR1 and CDR2: MGHDK, SYGVNS. The CDR3 loop reads CASSIDRYTEAFF. DNA of the CDR3: TGTGCCAGCTCAATCGACAGATACACTGAAGCTTTCTTT.

This clone has only a few counts. This chain links TRBV5-1 with TRBJ2-1, with D possibly matching TRBD1 (5 bases). Looked up from germline, CDR1 is SGHRS and CDR2 is YFSETQ. The germline V and J ends were trimmed by 1 base and 4 bases, with 12 bases remaining between them. The CDR3 consists of 15 residues. The CDR3 nucleotides read TGCGCCAGCAGCTTGCAAGACAGTGAGTACAATGAGCAGTTCTTC. Amino acid sequence: CASSLQDSEYNEQFF.

Worth noting for this clone: Other DNA sequences in this specimen translate into the identical CDR3. The chain is built from TRBV5-1 and TRBJ2-1; D may be TRBD2 (6 bases). This CDR3 comprises 15 residues. The germline V and J ends were trimmed by 3 bases and 3 bases, with 13 bases remaining between them. The germline gives CDR1 SGHRS, CDR2 YFSETQ. The CDR3 region has the DNA TGCGCCAGCAGCTCATCCGGGACTGACTACAATGAGCAGTTCTTC. This gives the protein CASSSSGTDYNEQFF.

In the case of this clone: The sample holds other DNA sequences that translate to the same CDR3. The rearrangement links TRBV30 to TRBJ2-7; D is unclear. Deletions cut 0 bases from V and 3 bases from J, with 6 bases between. The CDR3 sequence is 12 residues long. Germline V lookup: CDR1 GTSNPN, CDR2 SVGIG (reference sequence). The CDR3, as DNA: TGTGCCTGGAGTGTAGTGGGCTACGAGCAGTACTTC. Translation gives CAWSVVGYEQYF.

This clone was found once. CDR3 sequence (DNA): TGTGCCAGCAGTGTGGGGACAGGGGGAGTAGATACGCAGTATTTT. It encodes CASSVGTGGVDTQYF. The chain has TRBV6-4 and TRBJ2-3; 11 bases are a match to TRBD1. V trimming: 4 bases; J trimming: 5 bases; junction bases outside the gene matches: 5. CDR3 length: 15 residues. Per the germline V gene, CDR1 is MRHNA and CDR2 is SNTAGT.

The rearrangement joins TRBV14 to TRBJ1-5; D unresolved. V lost 9 bases and J lost 3, with 15 bases in between. Per the germline V gene, CDR1 is SGHDN and CDR2 is FVKESK. The CDR3 is made up of 14 amino acids. CDR3 amino acids: CASLRCRHNQPQHF. In nucleotides, the CDR3 is TGTGCCAGTCTCCGGTGCAGGCACAATCAGCCCCAGCATTTT.

The V gene is TRBV4-1, the J gene TRBJ1-2, with D maybe TRBD1 (5 bases). The V and J ends lost 3 bases and 3 bases respectively, with 8 bases between them. Germline CDR1 MGHRA, CDR2 YSYEKL. The CDR3 covers 13 residues. The CDR3 DNA follows: TGCGCCAGCAGCCAGGGGCAGGACTATGGCTACACCTTC. Encoded protein: CASSQGQDYGYTF.

This chain's CDR3 is CASSDPLTGTDTQYF. The CDR3 DNA sequence: TGCGCCAGCAGTGACCCTCTGACTGGCACAGATACGCAGTATTTT. This chain links TRBV10-1 with TRBJ2-3; D remains unclear. Trimming cost V 3 bases and J 1 base, with 11 bases left between them. Germline assignment: CDR1 WNHNN and CDR2 SYGVQD (reference sequence). The CDR3 length is 15 residues.

In regard to this clone: Other DNA sequences of this sample code for an identical CDR3. The chain recombines TRBV5-1 with TRBJ2-5; D not certain. CDR1 and CDR2 (germline): SGHRS, YFSETQ. V was clipped by 5 bases and J by 2 bases, with 4 bases between them. The length of the CDR3 is 11 residues. CDR3 in amino acids: CASRAQETQYF. The DNA of the CDR3 is TGCGCCAGCAGAGCGCAAGAGACCCAGTACTTC.

V usage is TRBV28 and J usage is TRBJ2-1, with no clear D. CDR1 is MDHEN and CDR2 is SYDVKM in the germline V gene. V lost 4 bases to trimming and J lost 8 bases, with 15 bases between them. CDR3 size: 14 residues. The CDR3 bases are TGTGCCAGCAGTTCTCCCCCCGGTACCTATGAGCAGTTCTTC. This encodes CASSSPPGTYEQFF.

V is TRBV6-1 and J is TRBJ2-6; D is undetermined. Germline CDR1 is MNHNS and CDR2 is SASEGT. Trimming removed 3 bases from V and 0 bases from J, with 15 bases in between. The CDR3 is made up of 18 amino acids. The CDR3 region has the DNA TGTGCCAGCAGTGACGGGCCGGGTGCGGTCTCTGGGGCCAACGTCCTGACTTTC. Amino acid sequence: CASSDGPGAVSGANVLTF.

As to this clone: An end of the junction does not agree with germline; a read error may underlie this. V is TRBV7-7 and J is TRBJ2-1; no definite D call. CDR1 and CDR2 (germline): SSHAT, FNYEAQ (reference sequence). The CDR3 consists of 15 residues. CDR3 in amino acids: CASSLEPSSYNEQFF. As DNA, the CDR3 is TGTGCTAGCAGCTTAGAGCCAAGCTCCTACAATGAGCAGTTCTTC.

The chain is built from TRBV5-8 and TRBJ2-1; 9 positions agree with TRBD1. The germline V gene encodes CDR1 SGHTS and CDR2 YDEGEE. J was trimmed by 4 bases and V by 0 bases; bases with no gene match: 2. This CDR3 contains 15 residues. CDR3 in DNA: TGTGCCAGCAGCTTGGACAGGGGGCGATACAATGAGCAGTTCTTC. Protein sequence: CASSLDRGRYNEQFF.

This clone was found a few times. The rearrangement joins TRBV7-9 to TRBJ2-7, with 7 bases fitting TRBD2. V dropped 4 bases and J dropped 0; count of bases not matched to a gene: 9. In germline, CDR1 is SEHNR, CDR2 FQNEAQ (reference sequence). This CDR3 comprises 16 residues. The CDR3 nucleotides are TGTGCCAGCAGCTCATACGGGGGAGGGAGCTCCTACGAGCAGTACTTC. Encoded protein: CASSSYGGGSSYEQYF.

The chain has TRBV30 and TRBJ1-2; 9 nucleotides agree with TRBD1. Per the germline V gene, CDR1 is GTSNPN and CDR2 is SVGIG (reference sequence). There are 15 residues in the CDR3. Trimming removed 0 bases from V and 4 bases from J; junction bases left unmatched: 6. The CDR3 is CAWSVEGQGTYGYTF. CDR3 DNA sequence: TGTGCCTGGAGTGTTGAGGGACAGGGAACCTATGGCTACACCTTC.

This clone was seen a handful of times. V usage is TRBV6-5 and J usage is TRBJ1-1; TRBD1 might be the D (5 bases). Trimming took 0 bases from V and 6 from J, leaving 17 bases between them. The germline V gene encodes CDR1 MNHEY and CDR2 SVGAGI. The CDR3 has 16 residues. The CDR3 loop reads CASSYSPFGGRSEAFF. For the CDR3, the DNA is TGTGCCAGCAGTTACTCGCCTTTCGGGGGACGGTCTGAAGCTTTCTTT.

The rearrangement links TRBV13 to TRBJ2-7; D gene unclear. The CDR3 covers 13 residues. The germline gives CDR1 PRHDT, CDR2 FYEKMQ (reference sequence). Trimming pared 5 bases from V and 6 bases from J, leaving 14 bases between. CDR3 loop: CASSQPHLGEQYF. Here the CDR3 DNA reads TGTGCCAGCAGCCAGCCCCATCTGGGCGAGCAGTACTTC.

This clone has more than one count but fewer than ten. The J gene is TRBJ2-5, the V gene TRBV30, with D perhaps assigned TRBD1 or TRBD2 (5 bases each). The CDR3 loop spans 14 amino acids. Trimming took 4 bases from V and 4 from J, leaving 16 bases between them. The germline V gene encodes CDR1 GTSNPN and CDR2 SVGIG (reference sequence). CDR3 region: CAWTPPGARETQYF. In DNA, the CDR3 is TGTGCCTGGACCCCCCCCGGGGCTCGAGAGACCCAGTACTTC.

V is TRBV10-3 and J is TRBJ2-2; TRBD2 matches 11 bases. The CDR3 length is 18 residues. Germline assignment: CDR1 ENHRY and CDR2 SYGVKD. V trimming: 10 bases; J trimming: 3 bases; junction bases outside the gene matches: 16. The CDR3 protein is CATITGELAGAYTGELFF. The CDR3 nucleotides are TGTGCCACGATAACAGGGGAACTAGCGGGGGCCTACACCGGGGAGCTGTTTTTT.

The chain uses TRBV30 and TRBJ1-1, with D tentatively TRBD1 (6 bases). V was cut by 1 base and J by 4 bases, with 13 bases left in between. CDR1 GTSNPN and CDR2 SVGIG come from the germline V gene (reference sequence). CDR3 length equals 14 residues. CDR3 amino acids: CAWSASGGGTEAFF. The DNA for the CDR3 is TGTGCCTGGAGTGCCTCGGGAGGGGGCACTGAAGCTTTCTTT.